This T cell receptor beta chain is drawn from a study of post-analysis software for immune sequencing data. Whole-study context: Courses of disease covered relapsing-remitting, secondary progressive and progressive-relapsing multiple sclerosis.

General study points: Roughly five TRBV segments appeared more often in patients than in controls, and TRBV5-6, TRBV5-1 and TRBV20-1 were among these. Under the F measure, samples that were prepared in one batch clustered strongly together. Significantly lower normalized Chao1 diversity was seen in multiple sclerosis patients than in controls.

Tagging with unique molecular identifiers was a feature of the TCR beta cDNA libraries. Input populations of roughly 1 to 11 million T cells gave rise to hundreds of thousands of cDNA molecules. Via MiXCR, TCRdb re-called the PCR reads, giving one row per CDR3 protein. The sample has 600,000 to 700,000 distinct CDR3 sequences; 55% to 60% are singletons. The germline CDR1 and CDR2 sequences are SGHVS and FNYEAQ. Trimming took 4 bases from V and 3 from J, leaving 13 bases between them. The CDR3 spans 14 residues. The table lists this clonotype with a few counts. Antigen: not known. V is TRBV7-6 and J is TRBJ2-7; maybe TRBD1 (5 bases). What was sequenced was blood. The source is a girl aged 2-15 years with multiple sclerosis. This chain's CDR3 is CASSSPPGLYEQYF. The CDR3 DNA reads TGTGCCAGCAGCTCCCCCCCAGGGCTCTACGAGCAGTACTTC.